This T cell receptor beta chain was profiled in a study of T cells in Graves' hyperthyroidism and ophthalmopathy. Findings and caveats of the study: Peripheral blood also featured most of the thyroid clonotypes expanded above 0.001.

Researchers took RNA transcripts and amplified the TCR beta CDR3 regions from them. Using the HTBI primer set, a first-round RT-PCR was run on the TCR CDR3. One entry per CDR3 protein, called by TCRdb with MiXCR from the multiplex PCR reads. The sample carries fewer than 900,000 distinct CDR3 sequences, less than 20% recorded once. This clonotype was seen a handful of times. Antigen: not known. The germline V gene encodes CDR1 SGHTA and CDR2 FQGTGA. The length of the CDR3 is 13 residues. Trimming took 1 base from V and 6 from J, leaving 8 bases between them. Orbital computed tomography, thyroid ultrasound, serum thyroxine and TRAb, and clinical symptoms together informed the diagnoses.

This clonotype originated in a man aged 18 to 30 with Graves' hyperthyroidism. The chain recombines TRBV7-3 with TRBJ2-3, with a weak D call TRBD2 (5 bases). Material for sequencing was blood. The CDR3 nucleotides are TGTGCCAGCAGCTTAATCCAGCGGGATACGCAGTATTTT. Translated: CASSLIQRDTQYF.